This T cell receptor (beta chain) was sequenced during a study of T cell clonotyping in hematopoietic cell transplantation. Study-wide results and caveats: Few recipient clonotypes overlapped donors; over 95% were de novo at given depth. Graft donor and pretransplant recipient Inverse Simpson Index values predicted broader posttransplant TCR diversity. After transplant, recipient diversity fell while pathologically expanded clonotypes grew through day 180.

Time point of the sample: recipient sample about 28 days before transplant, after cytoreduction. Recipient blood drawn about 28 days pretransplant and days 30, 100, 180 after. Data came from immunoSEQ multiplex PCR; TCRdb stores just in-frame clones and leaves some out. The table includes about 13,000 clones, 80% to 85% detected once. For this clone: What it recognizes is unknown.

CDR1 SGHTA and CDR2 FQGNSA come from the germline V gene. CDR3 length equals 16 residues. With 1 base clipped from V and 5 bases from J, the junction kept 9 bases outside the gene matches. The origin of this receptor is a man aged 60 to 75 with acute myeloid leukemia. Some clones in this sample may be carry-over from other donors' samples. The chain has TRBV7-2 and TRBJ1-2, with 8 positions matching TRBD1. Sequences were derived from peripheral blood mononuclear cells, sampled before stem cell transplant. The chain's CDR3 is CASSLERTGWDYGYTF. The DNA of the CDR3 is TGTGCCAGCAGCTTAGAACGGACAGGGTGGGATTATGGCTACACCTTC.